The next 28 T cell receptor beta chains were all read from a single sample in a study of a mutant IDH1 vaccine in newly diagnosed glioma. Indicated time point: baseline, week 1 (first vaccination visit). Treatment described: pre-vaccination baseline after standard-of-care therapy. The repertoire was sequenced with immunoSEQ multiplex PCR; TCRdb's copy has only in-frame clones and lacks some. The repertoire includes about 63,000 clones, around 80% of them detected once, and approximately 4.5% sits in the top ten. The sample consisted of peripheral blood mononuclear cells (PBMCs), taken from a glioma patient treated with radiotherapy, temozolomide or both. These receptors all come from a woman younger than 35 with glioma. Some clones in this sample may be carry-over from other donors' samples.

The V call is TRBV4-1, the J call TRBJ2-2; 9 bases align to TRBD1. Germline loops: CDR1 MGHRA, CDR2 YSYEKL. The ends lost 5 bases at V and 3 bases at J; junction bases unmatched: 4. This CDR3 comprises 15 residues. The CDR3 bases are TGCGCCAGCAGCTGGAGACAGGGGGACACCGGGGAGCTGTTTTTT. The encoded protein is CASSWRQGDTGELFF.

The gene calls are TRBV6-5 and TRBJ1-3, with TRBD1 matching over 9 bases. V dropped 5 bases and J dropped 4; count of bases not matched to a gene: 6. CDR1 and CDR2 from the germline V gene are MNHEY and SVGAGI. The CDR3 consists of 15 residues. The CDR3 sequence is CASSTSGTGGNTIYF. The CDR3, as DNA: TGTGCCAGCAGTACCTCGGGGACAGGGGGAAACACCATATATTTT.

This rearrangement joins TRBV10-3 to TRBJ2-1; tentative D call: TRBD1 (8 bases). The germline V gene has CDR1 ENHRY and CDR2 SYGVKD. The CDR3 extends over 16 amino acids. V was shortened by 6 bases and J by 1 base, with 16 bases between the two germline ends. CDR3 sequence reads: CAIRGGGQVSYNEQFF. Here the CDR3 DNA reads TGTGCCATCAGAGGGGGGGGACAGGTATCCTACAATGAGCAGTTCTTC.

The CDR3 sequence is CSAREIGEQFF. CDR3 nucleotides: TGCAGTGCTAGAGAGATAGGTGAGCAGTTCTTC. The rearrangement uses TRBV20-1 and TRBJ2-1; D unclear. Germline CDR1 and CDR2: DFQATT and SNEGSKA (reference sequence). The CDR3 runs to 11 residues. V lost 0 bases, J lost 9 bases, and 6 bases lay in between.

This chain joins TRBV5-4 and TRBJ2-7; 10 nucleotides match TRBD2. CDR3 length: 16 residues. Germline values: CDR1 SGHNT, CDR2 YYREEE (reference sequence). The junction had 6 bases not matched to a gene; V was cut back by 0 bases and J by 3 bases. CDR3 sequence (DNA): TGTGCCAGCAGCTTGGGGACTGGACTAGCGGTCTACGAGCAGTACTTC. Its translation is CASSLGTGLAVYEQYF.

The CDR3 sequence is CASSPRLAGGELFF. The CDR3 nucleotides read TGCGCCAGCAGCCCCAGACTAGCGGGAGGGGAGCTGTTTTTT. V is TRBV5-1 and J is TRBJ2-2, with 11 positions matching TRBD2. Germline V gene data show CDR1 as SGHRS and CDR2 as YFSETQ. The CDR3 has 14 amino acids. V lost 4 bases and J lost 8; bases outside the gene matches: 4.

This chain uses TRBV6-6 with TRBJ1-3; D unclear. The CDR3 consists of 14 residues. Germline V gene lookup returns CDR1 MNHNY and CDR2 SVGAGI (reference sequence). Trimming took off 8 bases at V and 2 bases at J, with 13 bases between the two ends. CDR3 in amino acids: CASVLPGAGNTIYF. The CDR3 DNA is TGTGCCAGCGTTCTCCCGGGAGCTGGAAACACCATATATTTT.

This clone was counted a few times. The chain employs TRBV5-4 and TRBJ1-1, with no clear D. The CDR3 totals 14 residues. V was trimmed by 4 bases and J by 7 bases, leaving 17 bases between them. From germline, CDR1 is SGHNT and CDR2 YYREEE (reference sequence). The CDR3 DNA reads TGTGCCAGCAGCCGAGAGATAGGACGGATTGAAGCTTTCTTT. This translates into CASSREIGRIEAFF.

J is TRBJ2-1 and V is TRBV14, with D unresolved. V was pared by 4 bases and J by 3 bases, with 4 bases between. The CDR3 spans 12 residues. In germline, CDR1 is SGHDN, CDR2 FVKESK. Here the CDR3 DNA reads TGTGCCAGCAGCCTCGTCTACAATGAGCAGTTCTTC. Encoded protein: CASSLVYNEQFF.

V usage is TRBV2 and J usage is TRBJ2-7, with a tentative D call TRBD2 (5 bases). The CDR3 consists of 14 residues. The V end was cut by 7 bases, the J end by 2 bases, with 15 bases between. Germline CDR1 reads SNHLY; CDR2 reads FYNNEI. The CDR3 DNA sequence: TGTGCCAGCACCCCGGGCGGGTCGGCCTACGAGCAGTACTTC. This gives the protein CASTPGGSAYEQYF.

V gene TRBV9 combines with J gene TRBJ2-1; TRBD1 is a possible D gene (7 bases). With 10 bases removed from V and 0 bases from J, the gap between germline ends came to 17 bases. Germline V gene data show CDR1 as SGDLS and CDR2 as YYNGEE. The CDR3 has 15 amino acids. The CDR3 sequence: CASSRGDRSYNEQFF. CDR3 nucleotides: TGTGCCTCCAGCAGGGGGGATCGCTCCTACAATGAGCAGTTCTTC.

This chain links TRBV4-2 with TRBJ1-6; 10 bases align to TRBD1. V shed 0 bases and J 7 bases; nucleotides not matched to a gene: 6. This CDR3 contains 17 residues. Germline assignment: CDR1 LGHNA and CDR2 YNFKEQ. Here the CDR3 reads CASSQDKGQGWNSPLHF. The CDR3 DNA follows: TGTGCCAGCAGCCAAGATAAGGGACAGGGGTGGAATTCACCCCTCCACTTT.

With respect to this clone: This sample also contains other DNA sequences that code for the same CDR3. The V gene is TRBV9, the J gene TRBJ1-1; no definite D call. V was shortened by 0 bases and J by 1 base, with 7 bases between the two germline ends. The CDR3 length is 14 residues. Germline values: CDR1 SGDLS, CDR2 YYNGEE. CDR3 bases: TGTGCCAGCAGCGTAGATCGGGGGAACACTGAAGCTTTCTTT. Its protein is CASSVDRGNTEAFF.

V is TRBV6-1 and J is TRBJ1-1; possible D gene TRBD1, 5 bases. Trimming removed 11 bases from V and 1 base from J, with 17 bases in between. CDR3 length: 14 residues. Germline V gene data show CDR1 as MNHNS and CDR2 as SASEGT. The CDR3 sequence is CAASVGGPNTEAFF. Written as DNA, the CDR3 is TGTGCCGCATCGGTTGGGGGACCGAACACTGAAGCTTTCTTT.

V is TRBV13 and J is TRBJ1-2; 10 nucleotides agree with TRBD1. Unmatched junction bases numbered 14, after V lost 5 bases and J lost 2 bases. Germline values: CDR1 PRHDT, CDR2 FYEKMQ (reference sequence). The CDR3 is 18 residues long. CDR3 coding DNA: TGTGCCAGCAGCGCCCGCTCGACCGGGACAGGGGAAAACTATGGCTACACCTTC. This translates into CASSARSTGTGENYGYTF. The complete variable domain, with remaining parts taken from reference TRBV13 and TRBJ1-2, reads AAGVIQSPRHLIKEKRETATLKCYPIPRHDTVYWYQQGPGQDPQFLISFYEKMQSDKGSIPDRFSAQQFSDYHSELNMSSLELGDSALYFCASSARSTGTGENYGYTFGSGTRLTVV.

The chain uses TRBV2 and TRBJ1-5, with D possibly matching TRBD1 (6 bases). Germline assignment: CDR1 SNHLY and CDR2 FYNNEI. The CDR3 sequence is 15 residues long. Trimming pared 6 bases from V and 3 bases from J, leaving 15 bases between. The CDR3, as DNA: TGTGCCAGCAGCACCACAGGGAATAACAATCAGCCCCAGCATTTT. Amino acids: CASSTTGNNNQPQHF. Drawing the rest from reference TRBV2 and TRBJ1-5, the complete variable domain is EPEVTQTPSHQVTQMGQEVILRCVPISNHLYFYWYRQILGQKVEFLVSFYNNEISEKSEIFDDQFSVERPDGSNFTLKIRSTKLEDSAMYFCASSTTGNNNQPQHFGDGTRLSIL.

J is TRBJ2-7 and V is TRBV14; 7 nucleotides agree with TRBD2. V lost 4 bases, J lost 5 bases, and 17 bases stayed unmatched. Germline V lookup: CDR1 SGHDN, CDR2 FVKESK. The CDR3 is 17 amino acids. The chain's CDR3 is CASSPRLGPAGLHEQYF. The CDR3 DNA reads TGTGCCAGCAGCCCTAGATTGGGGCCAGCGGGACTGCACGAGCAGTACTTC.

The chain links TRBV6-5 to TRBJ2-2, with D uncertain. Germline V gene lookup returns CDR1 MNHEY and CDR2 SVGAGI. This CDR3 has 14 amino acids. V shed 3 bases and J shed 1 base, with 6 bases lying between them. DNA for the CDR3: TGTGCCAGCAGTTATGGGCTGAACACCGGGGAGCTGTTTTTT. Its translation: CASSYGLNTGELFF.

This clone has more than one count but fewer than ten. The chain is built from TRBV5-4 and TRBJ1-5; 8 bases line up with TRBD1. With V trimmed by 0 bases and J by 5 bases, 7 bases remained unmatched. Germline-derived CDR1 and CDR2 are SGHNT and YYREEE (reference sequence). The CDR3 extends over 16 amino acids. The CDR3 nucleotides read TGTGCCAGCAGCTTGGGTGGACAGGGAGGCGATCAGCCCCAGCATTTT. Its translation is CASSLGGQGGDQPQHF.

In its sample, this clone was seen once. Here the CDR3 reads CASSEGGTEAFF. CDR3 in DNA: TGTGCCAGCAGCGAAGGGGGAACTGAAGCTTTCTTT. V is TRBV7-8 and J is TRBJ1-1, with D possibly TRBD1 on 6 matching bases. The V and J ends lost 5 bases and 5 bases respectively, with 9 bases between them. CDR3 size: 12 residues. Germline CDR1 and CDR2: SGHVS and FQNEAQ.

The chain recombines TRBV29-1 with TRBJ2-5, with 7 bases matching TRBD1. In germline, CDR1 is SQVTM, CDR2 ANQGSEA. J was trimmed by 5 bases and V by 3 bases; bases with no gene match: 3. This CDR3 contains 12 residues. In DNA, the CDR3 is TGCAGCGTTGATCCAGGGGGTGAGACCCAGTACTTC. Translated: CSVDPGGETQYF.

V usage is TRBV7-9 and J usage is TRBJ1-1; possibly TRBD1 for D (5 bases). From germline, CDR1 is SEHNR and CDR2 FQNEAQ (reference sequence). The CDR3 runs 12 residues. V lost 3 bases and J lost 12, with 14 bases in between. The DNA for the CDR3 is TGTGCCAGCAGCTTGGTCGGGACTGTGTCTTTCTTT. It is translated as CASSLVGTVSFF.

The V call is TRBV19, the J call TRBJ1-1; TRBD1 matches at 10 bases. CDR3 length: 17 amino acids. Germline trimming cut 3 bases from V and 4 bases from J; bases unmatched to any gene: 11. CDR1 is LNHDA and CDR2 is SQIVND in the germline V gene (reference sequence). CDR3 coding DNA: TGTGCCAGTAGTATTCGACAGGGGGCGCGATCCGGCACTGAAGCTTTCTTT. Translation: CASSIRQGARSGTEAFF.

The chain employs TRBV6-5 and TRBJ2-2; D may be TRBD1 (6 bases). The V end was cut by 6 bases, the J end by 8 bases, with 13 bases between. From germline, CDR1 is MNHEY and CDR2 SVGAGI. The CDR3 spans 13 residues. The CDR3, as DNA: TGTGCCAGCAGACCGACCAGGGGAGGGGAGCTGTTTTTT. Translation gives CASRPTRGGELFF.

The chain has TRBV7-9 and TRBJ2-5, with D maybe TRBD1 (5 bases). Germline V CDR1 and CDR2: SEHNR, FQNEAQ (reference sequence). V was trimmed by 5 bases and J by 4 bases, leaving 14 bases between them. The CDR3 is 14 amino acids. The DNA for the CDR3 is TGTGCCAGCAGCCGTACTCAGGGAATAGAGACCCAGTACTTC. Translating gives CASSRTQGIETQYF.

CDR3 protein: CASSAQGGLPNEKLFF. The DNA of the CDR3 is TGTGCCAGCAGTGCCCAGGGGGGGTTACCAAATGAAAAACTGTTTTTT. The chain employs TRBV6-4 and TRBJ1-4; 7 nucleotides align to TRBD1. The germline CDR1 and CDR2 sequences are MRHNA and SNTAGT. CDR3 size: 16 residues. Trimming removed 4 bases from V and 5 bases from J; junction bases left unmatched: 10.

The gene calls are TRBV6-5 and TRBJ1-2, with a tentative D call TRBD1 (6 bases). CDR3 length equals 14 residues. The germline V and J ends were trimmed by 5 bases and 7 bases, with 17 bases remaining between them. Germline assignment: CDR1 MNHEY and CDR2 SVGAGI. For the CDR3, the DNA is TGTGCCAGCAGTGAACAGGGCGTAGGTCGTGGCTACACCTTC. This gives the protein CASSEQGVGRGYTF.

V and J are TRBV5-6 and TRBJ1-4; D unclear. The CDR3 is 14 residues long. Trimming stripped 2 bases from V and 0 bases from J, with 5 bases between. CDR1 is SGHDT and CDR2 is YYEEEE in the germline V gene. The CDR3 region is CASSLGATNEKLFF. CDR3 sequence (DNA): TGTGCCAGCAGCTTAGGAGCAACTAATGAAAAACTGTTTTTT.